This TCR beta chain emerged from a study of cytomegalovirus exposure and HLA in healthy donors. Across the study: Sequencing of some 190 million T cells in an earlier analysis found about 120 million unique TCR beta sequences.

Study-level points and caveats: Another analysis was done later, and it associated more than 15,000 TCR beta sequences with HLA alleles at 0.05 false discovery rate. Most TCR sequences were rare, but some public TCRs occurred in many donors. Later analysis suggested most CMV-associated TCR beta chains were HLA-restricted.

Trimming cost V 4 bases and J 8 bases; bases outside gene matches: 16. This CDR3 comprises 16 residues. The germline V gene encodes CDR1 SGHKS and CDR2 YYEKEE (reference sequence). Notes on this clone: The antigen remains unidentified.

PCR primers comprised 60 Vbeta and 13 Jbeta primers. Assay used: immunoSEQ multiplex PCR; TCRdb lists only in-frame clones, some missing. The sample shows over 150,000 clones, around 85% of them seen only once. The chain combines TRBV5-5 with TRBJ1-2, with 8 nucleotides matching TRBD1. Specimen: PBMCs. This receptor was obtained from a male donor in good health and CMV-seronegative. For the CDR3, the DNA is TGTGCCAGCAGCCCGGTGCGGGACAGGTCCTATTCCGGCTACACCTTC. Translating gives CASSPVRDRSYSGYTF.